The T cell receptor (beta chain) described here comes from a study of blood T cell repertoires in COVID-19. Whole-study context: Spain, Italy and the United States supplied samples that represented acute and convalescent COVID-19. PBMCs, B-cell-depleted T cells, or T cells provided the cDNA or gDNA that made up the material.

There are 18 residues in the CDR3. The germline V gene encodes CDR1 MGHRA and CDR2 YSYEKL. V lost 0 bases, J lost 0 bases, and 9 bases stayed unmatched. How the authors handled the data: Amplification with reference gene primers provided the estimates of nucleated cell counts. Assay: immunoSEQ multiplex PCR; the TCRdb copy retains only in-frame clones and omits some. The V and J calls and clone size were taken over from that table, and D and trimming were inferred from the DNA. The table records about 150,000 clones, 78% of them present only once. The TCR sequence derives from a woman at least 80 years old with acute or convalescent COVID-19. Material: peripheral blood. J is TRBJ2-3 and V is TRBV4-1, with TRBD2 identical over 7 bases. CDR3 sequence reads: CASSQDPPTSSSTDTQYF. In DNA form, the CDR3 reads TGCGCCAGCAGCCAAGATCCCCCGACTAGCAGTAGCACAGATACGCAGTATTTT.